Presented here are 20 T cell receptor beta chains from one specimen sequenced in a study of identical twins. Using its own MiXCR run on the 5' RACE reads, TCRdb lists one record per CDR3 protein. The sample contains 410,000 or so distinct CDR3 sequences, approximately 17% of which appear only once. Input material: naive T cells sorted from blood. The receptors stem from a man over 45 in good health.

This clonotype has just a few counts. The chain couples TRBV6-1 to TRBJ2-1; possible D gene TRBD2, 7 bases. V lost 7 bases to trimming and J lost 8 bases, with 21 bases between them. The CDR3 contains 15 residues. Per the germline V gene, CDR1 is MNHNS and CDR2 is SASEGT. CDR3 sequence (DNA): TGTGCCAGCACAAAGGAGGGGGGGCCATCGTATGAGCAGTTCTTC. Its translation is CASTKEGGPSYEQFF.

About this clonotype: Since no conserved phenylalanine or tryptophan closes the CDR3, a read error is the likely cause. The limits of the CDR3 on the DNA are not certain, so only TCRdb's listed CDR3 is given. This rearrangement joins TRBV5-6 to TRBJ1-4. The CDR3 is 12 residues long, ends included. Germline V gene lookup returns CDR1 SGHDT and CDR2 YYEEEE. The CDR3 sequence is CASSYEEGPPVS.

V is TRBV6-1 and J is TRBJ2-2; no firm D call. V was shortened by 6 bases and J by 7 bases, with 15 bases between the two germline ends. The CDR3 contains 14 residues. Germline V gene lookup returns CDR1 MNHNS and CDR2 SASEGT. DNA for the CDR3: TGTGCCAGCAGGCCGGGTGCCGGTAGCGGGGAGCTGTTTTTT. It yields the protein CASRPGAGSGELFF.

The table lists this clonotype with a few counts. This chain joins TRBV7-9 and TRBJ1-4, with 10 nucleotides matching TRBD1. V trimming: 0 bases; J trimming: 7 bases; junction bases outside the gene matches: 2. In germline, CDR1 is SEHNR, CDR2 FQNEAQ (reference sequence). This CDR3 is built from 15 residues. The CDR3 DNA follows: TGTGCCAGCAGCTTAGCGACAGGGGGCGGTGAAAAACTGTTTTTT. It encodes CASSLATGGGEKLFF.

This clonotype has a count of ten or more. The chain couples TRBV20-1 to TRBJ2-2; the D call may be TRBD1 or TRBD2 (5 bases each). Trimming left V 3 bases short and J 7 bases short, with 12 bases between. The germline CDR1 and CDR2 sequences are DFQATT and SNEGSKA (reference sequence). The CDR3 is 13 amino acids. CDR3 loop: CSASWGWVGELFF. The CDR3 nucleotides are TGCAGTGCTAGTTGGGGGTGGGTCGGGGAGCTGTTTTTT.

This clonotype was picked up a small number of times. The chain couples TRBV6-5 to TRBJ1-1; 7 bases fit TRBD1. Germline values: CDR1 MNHEY, CDR2 SVGAGI. This CDR3 region has 15 residues. Trimming at V came to 2 bases and at J to 2 bases, leaving 5 bases not matched to a gene. The CDR3 sequence: CASSYDRAPNTEAFF. As DNA, the CDR3 is TGTGCCAGCAGTTACGACAGGGCCCCAAACACTGAAGCTTTCTTT.

The table lists this clonotype with a few counts. This rearrangement joins TRBV4-2 to TRBJ2-2; the D is unclear. The germline V gene encodes CDR1 LGHNA and CDR2 YNFKEQ. The CDR3 is 15 amino acids. V dropped 1 base and J dropped 1 base, with 7 bases sitting between them. The DNA for the CDR3 is TGTGCCAGCAGCCAAGTAGAGGAGAACACCGGGGAGCTGTTTTTT. It specifies CASSQVEENTGELFF.

This clonotype was counted only a few times. The chain recombines TRBV30 with TRBJ1-5; D remains ambiguous. V was trimmed by 0 bases and J by 1 base, leaving 7 bases between them. Germline-derived CDR1 and CDR2 are GTSNPN and SVGIG (reference sequence). This CDR3 has 14 amino acids. In nucleotides, the CDR3 is TGTGCCTGGAGTGTAGGCGGAAGCAATCAGCCCCAGCATTTT. As protein: CAWSVGGSNQPQHF.

This clonotype was seen a few times. This chain links TRBV19 with TRBJ2-5, with 10 bases that match TRBD2. Trimming at V came to 9 bases and at J to 1 base, leaving 8 bases not matched to a gene. Germline V gene data show CDR1 as LNHDA and CDR2 as SQIVND (reference sequence). This CDR3 has 15 residues. CDR3 sequence reads: CASQTSGKSQETQYF. In nucleotides, the CDR3 is TGTGCCAGCCAAACTAGCGGGAAAAGCCAAGAGACCCAGTACTTC.

The rearrangement links TRBV20-1 to TRBJ2-1; D is uncertain. The CDR3 spans 13 residues. Germline values: CDR1 DFQATT, CDR2 SNEGSKA (reference sequence). Trimming removed 0 bases at V and 5 bases at J, with 8 bases between. The CDR3 coding sequence is TGCAGTGCTAGAGATTTCGGCAACAATGAGCAGTTCTTC. Protein product: CSARDFGNNEQFF.

The chain links TRBV10-3 to TRBJ2-1, with a tentative D call TRBD1 (5 bases). V was clipped by 10 bases and J by 0 bases, with 25 bases between them. This CDR3 has 18 amino acids. Germline V gene data show CDR1 as ENHRY and CDR2 as SYGVKD. The CDR3 here is CATRMGQGGRRSYNEQFF. Written as DNA, the CDR3 is TGTGCCACCCGGATGGGGCAGGGCGGACGGCGCTCCTACAATGAGCAGTTCTTC.

The J gene is TRBJ2-3, the V gene TRBV15; TRBD1 matches at 7 bases. The CDR3 has 19 residues. The junction had 12 bases not matched to a gene; V was cut back by 0 bases and J by 0 bases. CDR1 LNHNV and CDR2 YYDKDF come from the germline V gene (reference sequence). The CDR3 nucleotides read TGTGCCACCAGCAGAGATTTTTATGCGACAGGGTCTAGCACAGATACGCAGTATTTT. Translated: CATSRDFYATGSSTDTQYF. The entire variable domain, with the rest obtained from reference TRBV15 and TRBJ2-3, is as follows: DAMVIQNPRYQVTQFGKPVTLSCSQTLNHNVMYWYQQKSSQAPKLLFHYYDKDFNNEADTPDNFQSRRPNTSFCFLDIRSPGLGDTAMYLCATSRDFYATGSSTDTQYFGPGTRLTVL.

This clonotype was seen ten or more times. This chain uses TRBV29-1 with TRBJ2-1, with a possible D match to TRBD2 (6 bases). Germline assignment: CDR1 SQVTM and CDR2 ANQGSEA. The germline V and J ends were trimmed by 6 bases and 3 bases, with 9 bases remaining between them. The CDR3 has 12 residues. In nucleotides, the CDR3 is TGCAGCGTGGGGAGGTACTACAATGAGCAGTTCTTC. Amino acid sequence: CSVGRYYNEQFF.

This clonotype was seen ten or more times. The chain is built from TRBV5-1 and TRBJ2-3; TRBD1 matches at 7 bases. V gave up 3 bases and J gave up 4 bases; unmatched junction bases: 8. CDR1 is SGHRS and CDR2 is YFSETQ in the germline V gene. CDR3 size: 15 residues. The CDR3 bases are TGCGCCAGCAGCTATAACAGGGGAATTGCAGATACGCAGTATTTT. Translation: CASSYNRGIADTQYF.

This clonotype appeared many times. This sequence joins TRBV18 and TRBJ1-1; no definite D call. Germline lookup yields CDR1 KGHSH and CDR2 LQKENI. With 4 bases removed from V and 1 base from J, the gap between germline ends came to 7 bases. The CDR3 is made up of 13 amino acids. The CDR3 is CASSLHKNTEAFF. The CDR3 DNA sequence: TGTGCCAGCTCACTCCATAAGAACACTGAAGCTTTCTTT.

This clonotype has ten or more counts. V usage is TRBV4-1 and J usage is TRBJ2-5; TRBD1 might be the D (6 bases). The CDR3 length is 13 residues. The V gene's germline CDR1 is MGHRA and CDR2 YSYEKL. Trimming cost V 4 bases and J 4 bases, with 10 bases left between them. The chain's CDR3 is CASSRIQGETQYF. CDR3 sequence (DNA): TGCGCCAGCAGCCGCATACAGGGAGAGACCCAGTACTTC.

This clonotype was counted ten times or more. The chain combines TRBV28 with TRBJ2-7; D possibly uses TRBD1 or TRBD2 (6 bases each). Trimming cost V 1 base and J 4 bases, with 23 bases left between them. The germline V gene encodes CDR1 MDHEN and CDR2 SYDVKM. The CDR3 is 18 residues long. The CDR3 sequence: CASSLLGLGPKGEYEQYF. In DNA form, the CDR3 reads TGTGCCAGCAGTTTATTGGGACTGGGACCGAAGGGGGAATACGAGCAGTACTTC.

Many counts were recorded for this clonotype. The chain uses TRBV11-2 and TRBJ2-1; D call uncertain. Per germline, CDR1 SGHAT and CDR2 FQNNGV. Trimming pared 4 bases from V and 8 bases from J, leaving 18 bases between. This CDR3 spans 15 amino acids. The DNA for the CDR3 is TGTGCCAGCAGCTCTCCCCCGGACCTAAGGCATGAGCAGTTCTTC. It is translated as CASSSPPDLRHEQFF.

The CDR3 coding sequence is TGTGCCAGCAGCTCTCGCCGCGCGGGAGGGCGGGAGACCCAGTACTTC. Translation: CASSSRRAGGRETQYF. J is TRBJ2-5 and V is TRBV7-2; 9 nucleotides agree with TRBD2. The CDR3 extends over 16 amino acids. V gave up 4 bases and J gave up 5 bases; unmatched junction bases: 11. Germline V gene sequence: CDR1 SGHTA, CDR2 FQGNSA.

The rearrangement joins TRBV7-9 to TRBJ2-5, with 7 bases fitting TRBD2. Losses at the gene ends were 5 bases for V and 5 bases for J; bases not matched to a gene: 11. CDR3 length: 15 residues. The germline V gene has CDR1 SEHNR and CDR2 FQNEAQ (reference sequence). The CDR3 sequence: CASSPRRLAYETQYF. In DNA form, the CDR3 reads TGTGCCAGCAGCCCCCGTAGACTAGCTTACGAGACCCAGTACTTC.